The rows below give T cell receptor beta chains drawn from one sample of a study of cytomegalovirus exposure and HLA in healthy donors. Clones were read by immunoSEQ multiplex PCR, and TCRdb kept only the in-frame ones, dropping some. The sample gives around 160,000 clones, about 90% of which show up once; about 3% is in the top ten. The specimen sequenced was PBMCs. The receptors here all came from a woman younger than 35 in good health and CMV-seropositive. The CDR3 runs from the conserved cysteine through the conserved F or W. Fields, in order: D gene, clone size, J gene, V gene, CDR3 protein, CDR3 DNA. A D gene is named only where the DNA matches it firmly. Size values are once, few and many counts, or a class for expanded clones, and some rows have none.

d_call: TRBD2
clone_size: NA
j_call: TRBJ2-2
v_call: TRBV2
cdr3_aa: CASRSGTSTTGELFF
cdr3_nt: TGTGCCAGCAGGTCCGGGACTAGCACGACCGGGGAGCTGTTTTTT

d_call: TRBD1
clone_size: NA
j_call: TRBJ1-5
v_call: TRBV19
cdr3_aa: CASSFAGGGNQPQHF
cdr3_nt: TGTGCCAGTAGTTTCGCAGGGGGAGGCAATCAGCCCCAGCATTTT

d_call: TRBD1
clone_size: NA
j_call: TRBJ2-7
v_call: TRBV18
cdr3_aa: CASSPRAGGLEQYF
cdr3_nt: TGTGCCAGCTCACCAAGGGCAGGGGGCCTCGAGCAGTACTTC

d_call: NA
clone_size: NA
j_call: TRBJ1-4
v_call: TRBV4-1
cdr3_aa: CASSQGRAGAGNEKLFF
cdr3_nt: TGCGCCAGCAGCCAGGGAAGAGCGGGGGCCGGTAATGAAAAACTGTTTTTT

d_call: NA
clone_size: NA
j_call: TRBJ2-5
v_call: TRBV6-5
cdr3_aa: CASTQEEGQETQYF
cdr3_nt: TGTGCCAGCACCCAGGAGGAGGGCCAAGAGACCCAGTACTTC

d_call: TRBD2
clone_size: NA
j_call: TRBJ2-7
v_call: TRBV5-6
cdr3_aa: CASSSGAGEHEQYF
cdr3_nt: TGTGCCAGCAGCTCGGGAGCGGGAGAACACGAGCAGTACTTC

d_call: NA
clone_size: NA
j_call: TRBJ1-2
v_call: TRBV30
cdr3_aa: CAWSSKQAGYNGYTF
cdr3_nt: TGTGCCTGGAGTAGTAAACAAGCAGGGTATAACGGCTACACCTTC

d_call: TRBD2
clone_size: NA
j_call: TRBJ2-1
v_call: TRBV7-3
cdr3_aa: CASSLTLASGRYNEQFF
cdr3_nt: TGTGCCAGCAGCTTAACCTTGGCTAGCGGGAGGTACAATGAGCAGTTCTTC

d_call: TRBD1
clone_size: NA
j_call: TRBJ2-5
v_call: TRBV19
cdr3_aa: CASSMVTGGEFSQYF
cdr3_nt: TGTGCCAGTAGTATGGTGACAGGGGGCGAATTTTCCCAGTACTTC

d_call: TRBD1
clone_size: NA
j_call: TRBJ2-7
v_call: TRBV29-1
cdr3_aa: CSVLGQDISYEQYF
cdr3_nt: TGCAGCGTCTTAGGACAGGACATTTCCTACGAGCAGTACTTC

d_call: TRBD1
clone_size: NA
j_call: TRBJ1-2
v_call: TRBV7-2
cdr3_aa: CASSRGTGQNYGYTF
cdr3_nt: TGTGCCAGCAGCCGAGGGACAGGGCAAAACTATGGCTACACCTTC

d_call: NA
clone_size: NA
j_call: TRBJ2-5
v_call: TRBV15
cdr3_aa: CATSWQQETQYF
cdr3_nt: TGTGCCACCAGCTGGCAACAAGAGACCCAGTACTTC

d_call: TRBD2
clone_size: NA
j_call: TRBJ2-1
v_call: TRBV7-3
cdr3_aa: CASSPRTSGTGHEQFF
cdr3_nt: TGTGCCAGCAGCCCCCGGACTAGCGGGACCGGCCATGAGCAGTTCTTC

d_call: NA
clone_size: NA
j_call: TRBJ2-7
v_call: TRBV6-5
cdr3_aa: CASSYSKLNYEQYF
cdr3_nt: TGTGCCAGCAGTTACTCGAAACTGAACTACGAGCAGTACTTC

d_call: NA
clone_size: NA
j_call: TRBJ1-5
v_call: TRBV6-5
cdr3_aa: CASSLRTAFQPQHF
cdr3_nt: TGTGCCAGCAGTCTACGGACAGCCTTTCAGCCCCAGCATTTT

d_call: TRBD1
clone_size: NA
j_call: TRBJ1-5
v_call: TRBV5-4
cdr3_aa: CASSSGTGRNQPQHF
cdr3_nt: TGTGCCAGCAGCTCCGGGACAGGGCGCAATCAGCCCCAGCATTTT

d_call: TRBD2
clone_size: NA
j_call: TRBJ2-7
v_call: TRBV9
cdr3_aa: CASSVASGGYEQYF
cdr3_nt: TGTGCCAGCAGCGTAGCCAGCGGGGGTTACGAGCAGTACTTC

d_call: TRBD1
clone_size: NA
j_call: TRBJ1-5
v_call: TRBV6-1
cdr3_aa: CASSEGDRGYQPQHF
cdr3_nt: TGTGCCAGCAGTGAGGGGGACAGGGGGTACCAGCCCCAGCATTTT

d_call: TRBD2
clone_size: NA
j_call: TRBJ2-7
v_call: TRBV29-1
cdr3_aa: CSVGVAGESYEQYF
cdr3_nt: TGCAGCGTGGGGGTAGCGGGAGAGTCCTACGAGCAGTACTTC

d_call: TRBD1
clone_size: NA
j_call: TRBJ1-2
v_call: TRBV6-1
cdr3_aa: CASSEEPGQTYGYTF
cdr3_nt: TGTGCCAGCAGTGAAGAGCCGGGACAGACCTATGGCTACACCTTC

d_call: NA
clone_size: NA
j_call: TRBJ1-6
v_call: TRBV4-2
cdr3_aa: CASSQVRQGKDSPLHF
cdr3_nt: TGTGCCAGCAGCCAAGTCCGGCAGGGTAAGGATTCACCCCTCCACTTT

d_call: NA
clone_size: NA
j_call: TRBJ2-7
v_call: TRBV29-1
cdr3_aa: CSVEDLNQDRSYEQYF
cdr3_nt: TGCAGCGTTGAAGATCTTAATCAGGACAGATCCTACGAGCAGTACTTC

d_call: NA
clone_size: NA
j_call: TRBJ1-5
v_call: TRBV30
cdr3_aa: CAWSGQGNQPQHF
cdr3_nt: TGTGCCTGGAGTGGGCAGGGCAATCAGCCCCAGCATTTT

d_call: NA
clone_size: NA
j_call: TRBJ1-1
v_call: TRBV28
cdr3_aa: CASSSRTANTEAFF
cdr3_nt: TGTGCCAGCAGTTCGCGGACAGCGAACACTGAAGCTTTCTTT

d_call: TRBD1
clone_size: NA
j_call: TRBJ2-7
v_call: TRBV28
cdr3_aa: CASSLPRDRRTYEQYF
cdr3_nt: TGTGCCAGCAGTCTCCCCCGGGACAGGCGAACCTACGAGCAGTACTTC

d_call: NA
clone_size: NA
j_call: TRBJ2-7
v_call: TRBV4-3
cdr3_aa: CASSQDPQRVDEQYF
cdr3_nt: TGCGCCAGCAGCCAAGATCCCCAGCGGGTCGACGAGCAGTACTTC

d_call: NA
clone_size: once
j_call: TRBJ1-5
v_call: TRBV6-5
cdr3_aa: CASSSTGSSNQPQHF
cdr3_nt: TGTGCCAGCAGTTCGACAGGTAGTAGCAATCAGCCCCAGCATTTT

d_call: NA
clone_size: NA
j_call: TRBJ2-3
v_call: TRBV5-1
cdr3_aa: CASSVGTPSSTDTQYF
cdr3_nt: TGCGCCAGCAGCGTGGGGACTCCTTCTAGCACAGATACGCAGTATTTT

d_call: NA
clone_size: NA
j_call: TRBJ2-3
v_call: TRBV7-9
cdr3_aa: CASSALTDTQYF
cdr3_nt: TGTGCCAGCAGCGCACTCACAGATACGCAGTATTTT

d_call: TRBD2
clone_size: NA
j_call: TRBJ2-3
v_call: TRBV27
cdr3_aa: CASSSPSGSLGDTQYF
cdr3_nt: TGTGCCAGCAGCAGCCCTAGCGGGAGCTTGGGAGATACGCAGTATTTT

d_call: NA
clone_size: NA
j_call: TRBJ1-1
v_call: TRBV5-1
cdr3_aa: CASSSQGNTEAFF
cdr3_nt: TGCGCCAGCAGCTCACAGGGGAACACTGAAGCTTTCTTT

d_call: NA
clone_size: NA
j_call: TRBJ2-5
v_call: TRBV30
cdr3_aa: CAWSPGGNQETQYF
cdr3_nt: TGTGCCTGGAGTCCCGGCGGGAATCAAGAGACCCAGTACTTC

d_call: TRBD2
clone_size: NA
j_call: TRBJ2-3
v_call: TRBV10-3
cdr3_aa: CAIRALAGGSTDTQYF
cdr3_nt: TGTGCCATCAGAGCCTTAGCGGGGGGAAGCACAGATACGCAGTATTTT

d_call: NA
clone_size: NA
j_call: TRBJ2-1
v_call: TRBV9
cdr3_aa: CASSVAGFDEQFF
cdr3_nt: TGTGCCAGCAGCGTAGCAGGGTTCGATGAGCAGTTCTTC

d_call: NA
clone_size: NA
j_call: TRBJ1-5
v_call: TRBV21-1
cdr3_aa: CASNLDRGGNQPQHF
cdr3_nt: TGTGCCAGCAACTTGGACAGGGGAGGCAATCAGCCCCAGCATTTT

d_call: NA
clone_size: NA
j_call: TRBJ2-1
v_call: TRBV2
cdr3_aa: CANLVLPNPYNEQFF
cdr3_nt: TGTGCCAACCTCGTCCTTCCTAACCCCTACAATGAGCAGTTCTTC

d_call: NA
clone_size: NA
j_call: TRBJ2-3
v_call: TRBV25-1
cdr3_aa: CASSRHTTSTDTQYF
cdr3_nt: TGTGCCAGCAGCCGCCACACGACTAGCACAGATACGCAGTATTTT

d_call: NA
clone_size: NA
j_call: TRBJ2-7
v_call: TRBV6-5
cdr3_aa: CASSEELGYEQYF
cdr3_nt: TGTGCCAGCAGTGAGGAGTTGGGTTACGAGCAGTACTTC

d_call: NA
clone_size: once
j_call: TRBJ1-2
v_call: TRBV28
cdr3_aa: CASSLMEGEGYGYTF
cdr3_nt: TGTGCCAGCAGCCTTATGGAGGGGGAGGGCTATGGCTACACCTTC

d_call: NA
clone_size: NA
j_call: TRBJ1-2
v_call: TRBV30
cdr3_aa: CAWSMGGHYGYTF
cdr3_nt: TGTGCCTGGAGTATGGGAGGACACTATGGCTACACCTTC

d_call: TRBD1
clone_size: NA
j_call: TRBJ1-6
v_call: TRBV30
cdr3_aa: CAWSVGGQGSSPLHF
cdr3_nt: TGTGCCTGGAGTGTTGGGGGACAGGGATCTTCACCCCTCCACTTT

d_call: NA
clone_size: NA
j_call: TRBJ2-1
v_call: TRBV20-1
cdr3_aa: CSARFGGKVFF
cdr3_nt: TGCAGTGCTAGGTTCGGCGGGAAGGTATTCTTC

d_call: TRBD2
clone_size: NA
j_call: TRBJ2-1
v_call: TRBV18
cdr3_aa: CASSTRIGGSSYNEQFF
cdr3_nt: TGTGCCAGCTCCACCAGGATCGGCGGGAGCTCCTACAATGAGCAGTTCTTC

d_call: NA
clone_size: NA
j_call: TRBJ2-5
v_call: TRBV5-6
cdr3_aa: CASSLIDRGSETQYF
cdr3_nt: TGTGCCAGCAGCTTGATAGATAGGGGATCAGAGACCCAGTACTTC

d_call: NA
clone_size: NA
j_call: TRBJ1-1
v_call: TRBV5-1
cdr3_aa: CASSLTGQEAFF
cdr3_nt: TGCGCCAGCAGCTTAACAGGGCAGGAAGCTTTCTTT

d_call: NA
clone_size: NA
j_call: TRBJ2-1
v_call: TRBV19
cdr3_aa: CASSHPSGHEQFF
cdr3_nt: TGTGCCAGTAGTCACCCGAGTGGGCATGAGCAGTTCTTC

d_call: NA
clone_size: NA
j_call: TRBJ1-5
v_call: TRBV11-2
cdr3_aa: CASSLWGGGNQPQHF
cdr3_nt: TGTGCCAGCAGCTTATGGGGAGGCGGCAATCAGCCCCAGCATTTT

d_call: TRBD2
clone_size: NA
j_call: TRBJ2-3
v_call: TRBV7-9
cdr3_aa: CASSSDGASGERTNTQYF
cdr3_nt: TGTGCCAGCAGCTCAGATGGGGCTAGCGGGGAACGCACGAATACGCAGTATTTT

d_call: NA
clone_size: NA
j_call: TRBJ2-7
v_call: TRBV5-6
cdr3_aa: CASSLGGLTSSYEQYF
cdr3_nt: TGTGCCAGCAGCTTGGGGGGCTTAACAAGCTCCTACGAGCAGTACTTC

d_call: TRBD1
clone_size: NA
j_call: TRBJ2-5
v_call: TRBV27
cdr3_aa: CASRGQGRETQYF
cdr3_nt: TGTGCCAGCCGCGGACAGGGAAGAGAGACCCAGTACTTC

d_call: NA
clone_size: NA
j_call: TRBJ1-2
v_call: TRBV6-6
cdr3_aa: CASSYSTGPSNYGYTF
cdr3_nt: TGTGCCAGCAGTTACTCGACAGGTCCTTCTAACTATGGCTACACCTTC

d_call: TRBD2
clone_size: NA
j_call: TRBJ2-2
v_call: TRBV4-1
cdr3_aa: CASSRQQSGGTGELFF
cdr3_nt: TGCGCCAGCAGCCGACAGCAGAGCGGGGGCACCGGGGAGCTGTTTTTT